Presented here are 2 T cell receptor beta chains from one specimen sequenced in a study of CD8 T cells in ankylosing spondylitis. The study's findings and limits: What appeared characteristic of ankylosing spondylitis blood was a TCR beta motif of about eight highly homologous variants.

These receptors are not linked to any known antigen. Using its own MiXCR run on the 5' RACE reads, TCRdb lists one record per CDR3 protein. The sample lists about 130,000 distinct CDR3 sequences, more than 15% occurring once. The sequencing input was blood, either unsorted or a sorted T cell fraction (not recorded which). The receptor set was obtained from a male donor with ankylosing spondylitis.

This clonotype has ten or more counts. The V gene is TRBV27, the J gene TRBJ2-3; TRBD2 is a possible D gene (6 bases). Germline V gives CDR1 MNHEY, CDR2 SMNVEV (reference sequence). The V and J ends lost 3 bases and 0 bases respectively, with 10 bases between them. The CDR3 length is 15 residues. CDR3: CASSLFGTSTDTQYF. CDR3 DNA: TGTGCCAGCAGTTTGTTCGGGACTAGCACAGATACGCAGTATTTT.

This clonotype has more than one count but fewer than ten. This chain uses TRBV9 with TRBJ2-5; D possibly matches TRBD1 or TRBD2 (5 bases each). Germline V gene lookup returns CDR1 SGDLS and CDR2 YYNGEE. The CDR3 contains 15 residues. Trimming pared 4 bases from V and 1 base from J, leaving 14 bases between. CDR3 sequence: CASSSSGTPQETQYF. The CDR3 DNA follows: TGTGCCAGCAGCTCCTCCGGGACCCCCCAAGAGACCCAGTACTTC.